This entry lists 32 T cell receptor beta chains sequenced from one sample in a study of T cell responses to AZD1222 COVID-19 vaccine. Repertoires were generated with immunoSEQ multiplex PCR, while TCRdb's copy carries only in-frame clones and drops some. Of fewer than 110,000 clones in the sample, around 90% were seen once. The sequenced sample was peripheral blood, obtained on day 0 of AZD1222 vaccination. These receptors came from an adult in good health.

This clone was detected only once. J is TRBJ2-3 and V is TRBV27; D is unresolved. CDR3 length: 13 residues. The ends were cut back, 5 bases at V and 2 bases at J, with 8 bases in the middle. CDR1 is MNHEY and CDR2 is SMNVEV in the germline V gene (reference sequence). CDR3 loop: CASSPANTDTQYF. The CDR3 DNA reads as TGTGCCAGCAGTCCAGCAAACACAGATACGCAGTATTTT.

The chain recombines TRBV19 with TRBJ1-1; 8 bases line up with TRBD1. The V gene end was trimmed by 1 base and the J gene end by 5 bases; junction bases not matched to a gene: 9. The CDR3 loop spans 16 amino acids. Per germline, CDR1 LNHDA and CDR2 SQIVND (reference sequence). DNA of the CDR3: TGTGCCAGTAGTATAGTGCAGGGGGCGAGGTATACTGAAGCTTTCTTT. It codes for CASSIVQGARYTEAFF.

V gene TRBV5-1 combines with J gene TRBJ2-7; 7 bases align to TRBD1. CDR1 and CDR2 (germline): SGHRS, YFSETQ. The CDR3 sequence is 15 residues long. With 0 bases clipped from V and 6 bases from J, the junction kept 9 bases outside the gene matches. CDR3 in DNA: TGCGCCAGCAGCTTGGGAACAGGGGCACAGAGCGAGCAGTACTTC. Translating gives CASSLGTGAQSEQYF.

The chain uses TRBV5-1 and TRBJ2-5; 8 nucleotides align to TRBD2. After removal of 5 bases from V and 2 bases from J, the junction contained 5 bases not matched to a gene. The CDR3 covers 14 residues. Germline CDR1 and CDR2: SGHRS and YFSETQ. The CDR3 reads CASRGLAGQETQYF. Written as DNA, the CDR3 is TGCGCCAGCAGAGGGTTAGCGGGACAAGAGACCCAGTACTTC.

The chain couples TRBV11-2 to TRBJ1-5; perhaps TRBD1 as D (5 bases). The germline CDR1 and CDR2 sequences are SGHAT and FQNNGV. The length of the CDR3 is 12 residues. Trimming shortened V by 5 bases and J by 8 bases, and 10 bases separated the two germline ends. CDR3 in amino acids: CASSRGTEPQHF. The CDR3 DNA sequence: TGTGCCAGCAGCAGGGGCACCGAGCCCCAGCATTTT.

V gene TRBV3-1 (or the pseudogene TRBV3-2) combines with J gene TRBJ1-5; the D is unclear. Deletions cut 4 bases from V and 4 bases from J, with 8 bases between. The CDR3 has 13 amino acids. From germline, CDR1 is LGHDT and CDR2 YNNKEL (reference sequence). The CDR3 reads CASSPTANQPQHF. CDR3 bases: TGTGCCAGCAGCCCGACCGCGAATCAGCCCCAGCATTTT.

The chain recombines TRBV2 with TRBJ2-4; 8 nucleotides align to TRBD2. V lost 9 bases to trimming and J lost 4 bases; unmatched junction nucleotides: 8. This CDR3 contains 14 residues. Germline-derived CDR1 and CDR2 are SNHLY and FYNNEI. CDR3 region: CASYEREFKNIQYF. In DNA form, the CDR3 reads TGTGCCAGTTATGAGCGGGAGTTTAAAAACATTCAGTACTTC.

The CDR3 loop reads CSVVTLGRAYEQYF. The CDR3 DNA reads as TGCAGCGTTGTGACTTTGGGACGGGCCTACGAGCAGTACTTC. The V and J genes are TRBV29-1 and TRBJ2-7; possibly TRBD1 or TRBD2 for D (5 bases each). This CDR3 spans 14 amino acids. Germline CDR1 reads SQVTM; CDR2 reads ANQGSEA. V gave up 4 bases and J gave up 2 bases, with 15 bases separating them.

The chain recombines TRBV28 with TRBJ1-3; no firm D call. V shed 1 base and J shed 4 bases, with 17 bases lying between them. The CDR3 is made up of 17 amino acids. Germline V lookup: CDR1 MDHEN, CDR2 SYDVKM. CDR3 protein: CASSLLSQVGVGNTIYF. The CDR3 DNA reads TGTGCCAGCAGTTTATTGTCGCAAGTCGGGGTCGGAAACACCATATATTTT.

This clone was counted only a few times. The V gene is TRBV24-1, the J gene TRBJ1-5; 7 bases align to TRBD1. The CDR3 extends over 16 amino acids. Germline values: CDR1 KGHDR, CDR2 SFDVKD. Trimming removed 4 bases from V and 0 bases from J; junction bases left unmatched: 5. The CDR3 coding sequence is TGTGCCACCAGTGACAACAGGGGCTATAGCAATCAGCCCCAGCATTTT. Residues: CATSDNRGYSNQPQHF.

The chain combines TRBV29-1 with TRBJ2-7; the match to TRBD1 covers 7 bases. Germline V CDR1 and CDR2: SQVTM, ANQGSEA. After removal of 8 bases from V and 1 base from J, the junction contained 11 bases not matched to a gene. This CDR3 is built from 14 residues. The CDR3 region is CSSTGTAGSYEQYF. The CDR3, as DNA: TGCAGCTCGACCGGGACAGCTGGGTCCTACGAGCAGTACTTC.

This chain links TRBV28 with TRBJ2-4; TRBD1 or TRBD2 may be the D gene (5 bases each). Germline CDR1 MDHEN, CDR2 SYDVKM. The CDR3 is 18 residues long. Trimming removed 5 bases at V and 0 bases at J, with 20 bases between. The CDR3 DNA reads TGTGCCAGCAGTCCCTCAAGTATGGGGGATCTAGCCAAAAACATTCAGTACTTC. Its protein product is CASSPSSMGDLAKNIQYF. The full variable domain, rest sourced from reference TRBV28 and TRBJ2-4, is DVKVTQSSRYLVKRTGEKVFLECVQDMDHENMFWYRQDPGLGLRLIYFSYDVKMKEKGDIPEGYSVSREKKERFSLILESASTNQTSMYLCASSPSSMGDLAKNIQYFGAGTRLSVL.

The J gene is TRBJ2-7, the V gene TRBV11-3, with D possibly TRBD1 on 6 matching bases. The CDR3 runs 13 residues. V was pared by 5 bases and J by 1 base, with 9 bases between. In germline, CDR1 is SGHNT, CDR2 YENEEA. CDR3 sequence: CASSPRGSYEQYF. The CDR3 DNA reads TGTGCCAGCAGCCCTAGGGGGTCCTACGAGCAGTACTTC.

This clone appeared a single time. The chain links TRBV10-3 to TRBJ1-2; D perhaps matches TRBD1 (5 bases). CDR1 is ENHRY, CDR2 SYGVKD, per germline. The CDR3 loop spans 13 amino acids. V dropped 10 bases and J dropped 7 bases, with 19 bases sitting between them. CDR3 sequence reads: CATRGREERGYTF. In nucleotides, the CDR3 is TGTGCCACCCGAGGCAGGGAGGAACGTGGCTACACCTTC.

V is TRBV5-1 and J is TRBJ2-3; possible D gene TRBD1, 7 bases. The CDR3 contains 15 residues. The ends were cut back, 3 bases at V and 4 bases at J, with 15 bases in the middle. Germline CDR1 reads SGHRS; CDR2 reads YFSETQ. The CDR3 reads CASSYRQGGADTQYF. CDR3 nucleotide sequence: TGCGCCAGCAGCTACCGACAGGGAGGAGCAGATACGCAGTATTTT.

CDR3: CPHNYEQYF. For the CDR3, the DNA is TGTCCACACAATTACGAGCAGTACTTC. The rearrangement uses TRBV27 and TRBJ2-7; D remains ambiguous. Germline V gene sequence: CDR1 MNHEY, CDR2 SMNVEV (reference sequence). This CDR3 has 9 amino acids.

The chain has TRBV28 and TRBJ2-6; perhaps TRBD1 as D (7 bases). CDR3 length equals 16 residues. Trimming shortened V by 5 bases and J by 4 bases, and 15 bases separated the two germline ends. Germline assignment: CDR1 MDHEN and CDR2 SYDVKM. CDR3 coding DNA: TGTGCCAGCAGTCCTTCAGGGGGACTGGGGGCCAACGTCCTGACTTTC. This gives the protein CASSPSGGLGANVLTF.

This chain uses TRBV27 with TRBJ2-2; 7 positions match TRBD1. V gave up 2 bases and J gave up 6 bases; unmatched junction bases: 9. Per the germline V gene, CDR1 is MNHEY and CDR2 is SMNVEV (reference sequence). The CDR3 is 16 amino acids. CDR3 DNA sequence: TGTGCCAGCAGTTTAAGGCCCTCGACAGGGCCCGGGGAGCTGTTTTTT. This sequence encodes CASSLRPSTGPGELFF.

The chain has TRBV5-6 and TRBJ1-5; D perhaps matches TRBD1 (6 bases). Germline lookup yields CDR1 SGHDT and CDR2 YYEEEE. The CDR3 consists of 14 residues. Trimming took off 8 bases at V and 4 bases at J, with 16 bases between the two ends. CDR3 bases: TGTGCCAGACCGAACAGGGAGAAGAATCAGCCCCAGCATTTT. Its protein product is CARPNREKNQPQHF.

This chain uses TRBV28 with TRBJ1-4; D may be TRBD1 (6 bases). This CDR3 is 15 amino acids long. Per the germline V gene, CDR1 is MDHEN and CDR2 is SYDVKM. V lost 3 bases to trimming and J lost 8 bases, with 16 bases between them. CDR3 coding DNA: TGTGCCAGCAGTTTCATTGGAGGGGGGGGCGAAAAACTGTTTTTT. This codes for CASSFIGGGGEKLFF.

The V call is TRBV7-9, the J call TRBJ2-1; a possible D gene is TRBD1 (6 bases). Germline V CDR1 and CDR2: SEHNR, FQNEAQ (reference sequence). Trimming took 5 bases from V and 2 from J, leaving 13 bases between them. This CDR3 has 15 residues. The CDR3 DNA sequence: TGTGCCAGCAGCAGTGGGGGCGGGCCCTACAATGAGCAGTTCTTC. Amino acids: CASSSGGGPYNEQFF.

This clone is a singleton in its sample. CDR3 nucleotides: TGTGCCTGGAGTGTACTCCTGGCAGGGGGGAACTATGGCTACACCTTC. Its translation is CAWSVLLAGGNYGYTF. J is TRBJ1-2 and V is TRBV30; 7 nucleotides line up with TRBD1. J was trimmed by 2 bases and V by 0 bases; bases with no gene match: 9. CDR3 length: 16 amino acids. Germline V gene lookup returns CDR1 GTSNPN and CDR2 SVGIG (reference sequence).

The V gene is TRBV5-1, the J gene TRBJ1-3; tentative D call: TRBD1 (6 bases). Trimming removed 3 bases from V and 0 bases from J, with 13 bases in between. This CDR3 contains 16 residues. Per germline, CDR1 SGHRS and CDR2 YFSETQ. The DNA of the CDR3 is TGCGCCAGCAGCTCGGAGGGGGTTAGCTCTGGAAACACCATATATTTT. It yields the protein CASSSEGVSSGNTIYF.

This clone was detected only once. The rearrangement links TRBV6-5 to TRBJ2-1, with D uncertain. Germline CDR1 reads MNHEY; CDR2 reads SVGAGI. V gave up 6 bases and J gave up 0 bases, with 12 bases separating them. The CDR3 length is 15 residues. CDR3 nucleotide sequence: TGTGCCAGCAGGCTTGACCAGAGCTCCTACAATGAGCAGTTCTTC. As protein: CASRLDQSSYNEQFF.

The rearrangement joins TRBV3-1 (or the pseudogene TRBV3-2) to TRBJ2-7, with 10 bases that match TRBD2. Losses at the gene ends were 0 bases for V and 3 bases for J; bases not matched to a gene: 8. Germline CDR1 is LGHDT and CDR2 is YNNKEL (reference sequence). This CDR3 comprises 17 residues. CDR3 residues: CASSQDWVAGGGYEQYF. The CDR3 nucleotides are TGTGCCAGCAGCCAAGATTGGGTAGCGGGAGGCGGCTACGAGCAGTACTTC.

This clone was seen a handful of times. The chain carries TRBV11-2 and TRBJ1-5; D is unclear. From germline, CDR1 is SGHAT and CDR2 FQNNGV. Trimming cost V 3 bases and J 5 bases, with 8 bases left between them. CDR3 length: 13 residues. The CDR3 protein is CASSFGPYQPQHF. The CDR3, as DNA: TGTGCCAGCAGCTTCGGGCCCTATCAGCCCCAGCATTTT. The full variable domain, with the rest looked up from reference TRBV11-2 and TRBJ1-5, is EAGVAQSPRYKIIEKRQSVAFWCNPISGHATLYWYQQILGQGPKLLIQFQNNGVVDDSQLPKDRFSAERLKGVDSTLKIQPAKLEDSAVYLCASSFGPYQPQHFGDGTRLSIL.

This clone has only one observation. V is TRBV11-2 and J is TRBJ1-6, with 10 bases identical to TRBD1. CDR1 and CDR2 (germline): SGHAT, FQNNGV. V lost 1 base to trimming and J lost 8 bases; unmatched junction nucleotides: 2. The CDR3 totals 15 residues. CDR3 sequence (DNA): TGTGCCAGCAGCTTAGTGGGACAGGGGTATTCACCCCTCCACTTT. Translation: CASSLVGQGYSPLHF.

This chain joins TRBV4-1 and TRBJ2-7; D might be TRBD1 (5 bases). This CDR3 is 17 amino acids long. The V end was cut by 4 bases, the J end by 2 bases, with 21 bases between. The germline V gene encodes CDR1 MGHRA and CDR2 YSYEKL. The CDR3 here is CASSPTGRWVGAYEQYF. CDR3 in DNA: TGCGCCAGCAGCCCCACCGGACGTTGGGTAGGGGCCTACGAGCAGTACTTC.

The chain links TRBV10-3 to TRBJ2-1; perhaps TRBD2 as D (5 bases). The germline CDR1 and CDR2 sequences are ENHRY and SYGVKD. The CDR3 has 15 residues. Trimming removed 2 bases at V and 3 bases at J, with 11 bases between. The CDR3 DNA reads TGTGCCATCAGTGAGGCGGGCGGTCTCTACAATGAGCAGTTCTTC. The encoded protein is CAISEAGGLYNEQFF.

The chain employs TRBV15 and TRBJ2-7, with 9 bases matching TRBD2. Per germline, CDR1 LNHNV and CDR2 YYDKDF (reference sequence). V lost 1 base and J lost 4; bases outside the gene matches: 8. The CDR3 totals 16 residues. CDR3 nucleotides: TGTGCCACCAGCAGAGGAGGACTAGCGCAATCATACGAGCAGTACTTC. This codes for CATSRGGLAQSYEQYF.

This clone was recorded a few times. This chain's CDR3 is CASSLRSRGGELFF. DNA for the CDR3: TGCGCCAGCAGCCTCCGGAGCAGGGGCGGGGAGCTGTTTTTT. The V call is TRBV4-3, the J call TRBJ2-2, with D possibly TRBD1 on 6 matching bases. Germline V gives CDR1 LGHNA, CDR2 YSLEER. The CDR3 has 14 amino acids. V was shortened by 4 bases and J by 7 bases, with 13 bases between the two germline ends.

The chain's CDR3 is CASRQTRGAGNTIYF. CDR3 DNA: TGTGCCAGCAGGCAGACCCGTGGAGCTGGAAACACCATATATTTT. The chain joins TRBV7-2 to TRBJ1-3; D remains ambiguous. Deletions cut 6 bases from V and 2 bases from J, with 14 bases between. Per germline, CDR1 SGHTA and CDR2 FQGNSA. The CDR3 has 15 residues.